Listed here is a single T cell receptor beta chain. The antigen is unknown. The data originate from a study of PD-1 blockade in classical Hodgkin lymphoma. Measured with immunoSEQ multiplex PCR; TCRdb has only the in-frame clones, and not every one. Here the sample spans roughly 28,000 clones, 60% to 75% being singletons. All trial patients relapsed after autologous stem cell transplantation. Germline values: CDR1 SGDLS, CDR2 YYNGEE. Trimming removed 3 bases from V and 6 bases from J; junction bases left unmatched: 3. The CDR3 sequence is 15 residues long. Study observations and caveats: The origin of the repertoire differences remains undefined, with disease activity or prior therapy as possible causes. Similar baseline diversity was found in complete responders and newly diagnosed patients.

This material consisted of peripheral blood mononuclear cells (PBMCs), taken before the second cycle of nivolumab. The TCR sequence derives from a human donor with classical Hodgkin lymphoma. The V gene is TRBV9, the J gene TRBJ2-2; 12 nucleotides match TRBD1. As DNA, the CDR3 is TGTGCCAGCAGCGGCGGGACAGGGGGCGCCGGGGAGCTGTTTTTT. This encodes CASSGGTGGAGELFF.